This T cell receptor beta chain was recorded in a study of blood T cell repertoires in COVID-19. Study overall: Material from acute and convalescent COVID-19 was sourced from the United States, Italy and Spain. The analysed material was cDNA or gDNA that came from T cells, B-cell-depleted T cells, or PBMCs.

CDR3 size: 16 residues. With V trimmed by 4 bases and J by 4 bases, 6 bases remained unmatched. The V gene's germline CDR1 is LGHNA and CDR2 YNFKEQ. In the source study's methods: Using reference gene primer amplification, nucleated cell counts were estimated. Generated by immunoSEQ multiplex PCR, the TCRdb table keeps only in-frame clones and is missing some. D and trimming were read from the DNA, whereas the V and J calls and clone size are those reported in that table. The sample shows tens of thousands of clones, around 84% of them seen only once. Material for sequencing was peripheral blood. The chain carries TRBV4-2 and TRBJ1-3; 11 positions match TRBD1. The source is a man aged 45-65 years with active or convalescent COVID-19. CDR3 in amino acids: CASSRGTGGSGNTIYF. In DNA form, the CDR3 reads TGTGCCAGCAGCCGCGGGACAGGGGGTTCCGGAAACACCATATATTTT.